The T cell receptor beta chain under discussion was sequenced for a study of cytomegalovirus exposure and HLA in healthy donors. Germline V CDR1 and CDR2: SGDLS, YYNGEE. The CDR3 consists of 17 residues. Trimming at V came to 3 bases and at J to 8 bases, leaving 13 bases not matched to a gene. The PCR used 60 Vbeta and 13 Jbeta primers. TCRdb's copy holds only in-frame clones and misses some; the assay was immunoSEQ multiplex PCR. The repertoire consists of 150,000 to 200,000 clones, with around three quarters occurring once and the leading ten covering about 4.6%. The sequencing sample was made of PBMCs. This receptor was obtained from a woman in her twenties or thirties in good health and CMV-seropositive. The chain couples TRBV9 to TRBJ2-1; 11 bases line up with TRBD1. The CDR3 here is CASSDPWGTGGSYEQFF. The CDR3 DNA follows: TGTGCCAGCAGCGATCCGTGGGGGACAGGGGGAAGCTATGAGCAGTTCTTC.